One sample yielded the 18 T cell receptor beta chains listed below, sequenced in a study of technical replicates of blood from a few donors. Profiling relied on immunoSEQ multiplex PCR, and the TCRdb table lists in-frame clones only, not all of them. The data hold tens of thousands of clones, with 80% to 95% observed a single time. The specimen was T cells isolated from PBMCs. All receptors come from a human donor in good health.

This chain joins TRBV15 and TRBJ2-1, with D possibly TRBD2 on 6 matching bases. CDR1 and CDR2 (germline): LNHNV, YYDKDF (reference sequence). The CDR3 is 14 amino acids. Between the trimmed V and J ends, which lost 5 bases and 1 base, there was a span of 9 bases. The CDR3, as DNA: TGTGCCACCAGCTACGGGAGTTCCTACAATGAGCAGTTCTTC. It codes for CATSYGSSYNEQFF.

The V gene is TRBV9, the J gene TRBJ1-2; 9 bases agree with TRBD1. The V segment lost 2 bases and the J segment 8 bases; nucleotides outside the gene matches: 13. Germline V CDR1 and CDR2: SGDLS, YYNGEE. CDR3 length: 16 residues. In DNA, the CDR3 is TGTGCCAGCAGCGTCTATTACACTGGGACAGGGCGAGGCTACACCTTC. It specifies CASSVYYTGTGRGYTF.

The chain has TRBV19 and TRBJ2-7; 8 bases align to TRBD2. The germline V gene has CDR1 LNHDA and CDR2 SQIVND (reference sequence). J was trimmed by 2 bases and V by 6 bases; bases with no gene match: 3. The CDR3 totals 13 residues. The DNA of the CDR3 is TGTGCCAGTAGGGGCGGGGGGACCTACGAGCAGTACTTC. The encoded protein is CASRGGGTYEQYF.

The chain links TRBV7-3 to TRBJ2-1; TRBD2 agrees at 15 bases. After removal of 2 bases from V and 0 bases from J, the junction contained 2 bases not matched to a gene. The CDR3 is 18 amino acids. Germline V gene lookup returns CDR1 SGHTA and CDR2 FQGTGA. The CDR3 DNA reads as TGTGCCAGCAGCTTAGGGACTAGCGGGGGGAGCTCCTACAATGAGCAGTTCTTC. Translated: CASSLGTSGGSSYNEQFF.

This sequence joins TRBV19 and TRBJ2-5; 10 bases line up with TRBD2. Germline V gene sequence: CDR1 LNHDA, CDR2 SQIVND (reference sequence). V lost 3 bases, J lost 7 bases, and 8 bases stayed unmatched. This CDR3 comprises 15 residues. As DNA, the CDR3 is TGTGCCAGTAGTATTTCAGCGGGGGGGGCCACGACCCAGTACTTC. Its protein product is CASSISAGGATTQYF.

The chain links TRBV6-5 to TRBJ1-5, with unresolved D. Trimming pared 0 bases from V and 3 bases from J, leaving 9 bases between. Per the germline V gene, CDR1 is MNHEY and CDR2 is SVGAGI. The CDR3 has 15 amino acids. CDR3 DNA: TGTGCCAGCAGTTACTCTCGCCTACCCAATCAGCCCCAGCATTTT. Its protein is CASSYSRLPNQPQHF.

The CDR3 DNA is TGCGCCAGCAGGGAGGGACAGTCCTACGAGCAGTACTTC. Protein sequence: CASREGQSYEQYF. The gene calls are TRBV5-1 and TRBJ2-7; D might be TRBD1 (7 bases). Germline loops: CDR1 SGHRS, CDR2 YFSETQ. The CDR3 covers 13 residues. V lost 5 bases to trimming and J lost 1 base, with 10 bases between them. The entire variable domain, with the rest obtained from reference TRBV5-1 and TRBJ2-7, is as follows: KAGVTQTPRYLIKTRGQQVTLSCSPISGHRSVSWYQQTPGQGLQFLFEYFSETQRNKGNFPGRFSGRQFSNSRSEMNVSTLELGDSALYLCASREGQSYEQYFGPGTRLTVT.

CDR3: CASVTGNHEQYF. In DNA, the CDR3 is TGTGCCAGCGTGACAGGGAACCACGAGCAGTACTTC. J is TRBJ2-5 and V is TRBV6-1; 7 bases match TRBD1. The J call may be mistaken, given a closer DNA end match to TRBJ2-7. The CDR3 length is 12 residues. The V gene's germline CDR1 is MNHNS and CDR2 SASEGT.

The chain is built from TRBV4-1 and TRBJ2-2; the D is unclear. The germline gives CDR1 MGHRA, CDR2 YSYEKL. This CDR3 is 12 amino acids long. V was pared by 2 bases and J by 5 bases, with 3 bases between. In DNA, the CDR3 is TGCGCCAGCAGCCAAACAACCGGGGAGCTGTTTTTT. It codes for CASSQTTGELFF.

The CDR3 loop is CSVGGTGRVGSSYEQYF. CDR3 in DNA: TGCAGCGTTGGGGGGACAGGGCGGGTGGGGAGCTCCTACGAGCAGTACTTC. The V and J genes are TRBV29-1 and TRBJ2-7; TRBD1 matches at 9 bases. Germline lookup yields CDR1 SQVTM and CDR2 ANQGSEA. This CDR3 is built from 17 residues. V lost 4 bases to trimming and J lost 0 bases; unmatched junction nucleotides: 13.

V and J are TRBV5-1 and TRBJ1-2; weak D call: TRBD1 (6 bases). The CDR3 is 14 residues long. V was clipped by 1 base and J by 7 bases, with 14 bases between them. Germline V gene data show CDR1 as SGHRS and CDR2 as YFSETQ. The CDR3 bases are TGCGCCAGCAGCTTGCCGTCAGGGGTCGCTGGCTACACCTTC. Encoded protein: CASSLPSGVAGYTF.

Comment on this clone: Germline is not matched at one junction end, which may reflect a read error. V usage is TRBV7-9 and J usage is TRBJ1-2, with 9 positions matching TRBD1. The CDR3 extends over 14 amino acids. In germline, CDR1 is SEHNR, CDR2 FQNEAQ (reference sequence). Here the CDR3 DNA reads TGTGCCAGCAGCTTAGGCCGGACAGGGGTAGGCTTCCCCTTC. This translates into CASSLGRTGVGFPF. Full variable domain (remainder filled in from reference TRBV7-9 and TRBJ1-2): DTGVSQNPRHKITKRGQNVTFRCDPISEHNRLYWYRQTLGQGPEFLTYFQNEAQLEKSRLLSDRFSAERPKGSFSTLEIQRTEQGDSAMYLCASSLGRTGVGFPFGSGTRLTVV.

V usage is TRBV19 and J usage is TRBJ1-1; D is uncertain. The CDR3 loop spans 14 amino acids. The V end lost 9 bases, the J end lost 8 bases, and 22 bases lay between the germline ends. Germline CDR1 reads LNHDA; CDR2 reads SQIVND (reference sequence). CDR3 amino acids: CASEVSSSGAEAFF. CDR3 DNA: TGTGCCAGCGAGGTTAGCTCCAGTGGAGCAGAAGCTTTCTTT.

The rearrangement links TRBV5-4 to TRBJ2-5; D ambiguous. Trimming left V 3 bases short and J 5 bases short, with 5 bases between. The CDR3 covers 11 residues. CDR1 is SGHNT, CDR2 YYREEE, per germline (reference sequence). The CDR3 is CASSSRETQYF. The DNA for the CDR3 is TGTGCCAGCAGCTCTAGGGAGACCCAGTACTTC.

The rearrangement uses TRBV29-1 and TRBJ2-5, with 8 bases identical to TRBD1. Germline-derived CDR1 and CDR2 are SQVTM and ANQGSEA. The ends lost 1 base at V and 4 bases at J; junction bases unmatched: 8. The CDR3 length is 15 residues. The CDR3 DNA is TGCAGCGTTGAAGCAGGGGGCCTACCCCGAGAGACCCAGTACTTC. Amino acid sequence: CSVEAGGLPRETQYF.

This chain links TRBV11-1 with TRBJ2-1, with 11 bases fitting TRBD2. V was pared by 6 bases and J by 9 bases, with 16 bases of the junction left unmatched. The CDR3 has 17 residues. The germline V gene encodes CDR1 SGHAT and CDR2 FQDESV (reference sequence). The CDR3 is CASSPPRLAGRASEQFF. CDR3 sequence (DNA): TGTGCCAGCAGTCCACCGCGACTAGCGGGACGAGCGAGTGAGCAGTTCTTC.

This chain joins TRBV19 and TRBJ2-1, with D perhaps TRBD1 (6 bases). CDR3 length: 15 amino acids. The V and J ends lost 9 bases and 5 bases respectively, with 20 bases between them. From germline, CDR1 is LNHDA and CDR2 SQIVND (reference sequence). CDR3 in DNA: TGTGCCAGCGCCCACAGGGCTCCCTTAAACAATGAGCAGTTCTTC. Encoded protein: CASAHRAPLNNEQFF.

CDR3 bases: TGTGCCTGGAGTGTACTACGCGGCTATAGCCCTTCTAGCACAGATACGCAGTATTTT. Translation: CAWSVLRGYSPSSTDTQYF. The chain uses TRBV30 and TRBJ2-3; D is undetermined. The CDR3 extends over 19 amino acids. V was trimmed by 0 bases and J by 0 bases, leaving 22 bases between them. Per the germline V gene, CDR1 is GTSNPN and CDR2 is SVGIG (reference sequence).